Below, 31 T cell receptor beta chains from the same sample are listed, as sequenced in a study of cytomegalovirus exposure and HLA in healthy donors. 60 Vbeta and 13 Jbeta primers were used in PCR. Here immunoSEQ multiplex PCR was the method, and the copy in TCRdb shows in-frame clones only, minus some. This table has roughly 120,000 clones, around 84% appearing once. Sequences were obtained from PBMCs. The source is a man aged 30-40 years in good health and CMV-seropositive.

V usage is TRBV30 and J usage is TRBJ2-1; D may be TRBD2 (7 bases). Germline V gives CDR1 GTSNPN, CDR2 SVGIG (reference sequence). Trimming pared 0 bases from V and 6 bases from J, leaving 12 bases between. CDR3 length: 14 residues. CDR3 bases: TGTGCCTGGAGTGTAATTCGGGGGGCCAATGAGCAGTTCTTC. This sequence encodes CAWSVIRGANEQFF.

V and J are TRBV7-9 and TRBJ1-3; 7 positions agree with TRBD1. The V gene end was trimmed by 2 bases and the J gene end by 2 bases; junction bases not matched to a gene: 3. The CDR3 has 15 residues. Germline values: CDR1 SEHNR, CDR2 FQNEAQ (reference sequence). The CDR3, as DNA: TGTGCCAGCAGCTTAAACAGGGGAGCTGGAAACACCATATATTTT. Protein product: CASSLNRGAGNTIYF. The variable domain in full, with the rest retrieved from reference TRBV7-9 and TRBJ1-3, is DTGVSQNPRHKITKRGQNVTFRCDPISEHNRLYWYRQTLGQGPEFLTYFQNEAQLEKSRLLSDRFSAERPKGSFSTLEIQRTEQGDSAMYLCASSLNRGAGNTIYFGEGSWLTVV.

The chain is built from TRBV11-2 and TRBJ2-2; tentatively, D is TRBD1 (6 bases). Germline CDR1 is SGHAT and CDR2 is FQNNGV. The V end was cut by 6 bases, the J end by 5 bases, with 16 bases between. The CDR3 loop spans 15 amino acids. The CDR3 DNA sequence: TGTGCCAGCAGTTGGACAGATTCTCCGACCGGGGAGCTGTTTTTT. Its translation: CASSWTDSPTGELFF.

The chain joins TRBV7-9 to TRBJ2-4, with 7 bases that match TRBD1. J was trimmed by 5 bases and V by 4 bases; bases with no gene match: 8. This CDR3 has 15 residues. The germline gives CDR1 SEHNR, CDR2 FQNEAQ (reference sequence). The chain's CDR3 is CASSWHWDSQNIQYF. In nucleotides, the CDR3 is TGTGCCAGCAGCTGGCACTGGGACAGTCAAAACATTCAGTACTTC.

The chain links TRBV2 to TRBJ1-1; D is undetermined. With 3 bases removed from V and 6 bases from J, the gap between germline ends came to 11 bases. Germline CDR1 is SNHLY and CDR2 is FYNNEI. CDR3 length: 13 amino acids. Here the CDR3 reads CASSDTGYAEAFF. The DNA for the CDR3 is TGTGCCAGCAGTGACACGGGGTACGCTGAAGCTTTCTTT.

The chain uses TRBV5-1 and TRBJ2-2, with 11 bases fitting TRBD1. Germline V gene sequence: CDR1 SGHRS, CDR2 YFSETQ. Trimming cost V 3 bases and J 0 bases; bases outside gene matches: 4. CDR3 length: 17 residues. CDR3 sequence reads: CASSSGTGGPNTGELFF. CDR3 nucleotide sequence: TGCGCCAGCAGCTCGGGGACAGGGGGACCGAACACCGGGGAGCTGTTTTTT.

This sequence joins TRBV5-1 and TRBJ2-1; 10 bases map to TRBD2. The CDR3 length is 15 residues. Germline CDR1 is SGHRS and CDR2 is YFSETQ. Trimming cost V 4 bases and J 4 bases; bases outside gene matches: 5. The CDR3 DNA is TGCGCCAGCAGCACCGGACTAGCGGTTTACAATGAGCAGTTCTTC. Translation: CASSTGLAVYNEQFF.

The V call is TRBV7-9, the J call TRBJ1-4; a weak D match, TRBD1 (5 bases). CDR3 length: 15 residues. In germline, CDR1 is SEHNR, CDR2 FQNEAQ (reference sequence). V was pared by 5 bases and J by 5 bases, with 15 bases between. The CDR3 DNA reads as TGTGCCAGCAGCCCTTACCCCCAGGGAAATGAAAAACTGTTTTTT. Translated, it gives CASSPYPQGNEKLFF.

The rearrangement uses TRBV29-1 and TRBJ1-2; 9 bases are shared with TRBD1. This CDR3 comprises 14 residues. Germline trimming cut 7 bases from V and 2 bases from J; bases unmatched to any gene: 8. From germline, CDR1 is SQVTM and CDR2 ANQGSEA. CDR3 sequence: CSARTGASNYGYTF. Written as DNA, the CDR3 is TGCAGCGCCCGGACAGGGGCCTCGAACTATGGCTACACCTTC.

The genes are TRBV2 and TRBJ2-3; 16 positions agree with TRBD2. V shed 5 bases and J 1 base; nucleotides not matched to a gene: 3. CDR1 SNHLY and CDR2 FYNNEI come from the germline V gene. The CDR3 is made up of 17 amino acids. Written as DNA, the CDR3 is TGTGCCAGCAGTACCGGGACTAGCGGGAGGGGCACAGATACGCAGTATTTT. Translating it yields CASSTGTSGRGTDTQYF. The full variable domain, with the rest looked up from reference TRBV2 and TRBJ2-3, is EPEVTQTPSHQVTQMGQEVILRCVPISNHLYFYWYRQILGQKVEFLVSFYNNEISEKSEIFDDQFSVERPDGSNFTLKIRSTKLEDSAMYFCASSTGTSGRGTDTQYFGPGTRLTVL.

The chain combines TRBV18 with TRBJ2-7; no clear D. CDR3 length equals 13 residues. Germline V gives CDR1 KGHSH, CDR2 LQKENI. V was clipped by 3 bases and J by 6 bases, with 12 bases between them. CDR3 sequence reads: CASSPSDSREQYF. In nucleotides, the CDR3 is TGTGCCAGCTCACCGTCGGATAGCCGCGAGCAGTACTTC.

V usage is TRBV11-2 and J usage is TRBJ2-2; D is undetermined. V dropped 5 bases and J dropped 5 bases, with 15 bases sitting between them. This CDR3 comprises 15 residues. CDR1 is SGHAT, CDR2 FQNNGV, per germline. The CDR3 reads CASSQVRDRTGELFF. For the CDR3, the DNA is TGTGCCAGCAGCCAGGTCAGAGATCGGACCGGGGAGCTGTTTTTT.

This clone appeared a few times. This chain connects TRBV7-9 to TRBJ2-1, with D perhaps TRBD2 (5 bases). The germline CDR1 and CDR2 sequences are SEHNR and FQNEAQ (reference sequence). The CDR3 has 16 residues. Trimming removed 1 base from V and 8 bases from J, with 18 bases in between. In DNA form, the CDR3 reads TGTGCCAGCAGCTTAGTTGGCGGGCAAAGTCGGTATGAGCAGTTCTTC. Protein product: CASSLVGGQSRYEQFF.

The V call is TRBV6-6, the J call TRBJ1-5, with unresolved D. Germline CDR1 MNHNY, CDR2 SVGAGI (reference sequence). This CDR3 is 15 amino acids long. V was cut by 7 bases and J by 0 bases, with 13 bases left in between. CDR3 DNA sequence: TGTGCCAGCACCCTGCGTCCGTATAGCAATCAGCCCCAGCATTTT. Encoded protein: CASTLRPYSNQPQHF.

The chain is built from TRBV5-6 and TRBJ1-4; tentatively, D is TRBD1 (6 bases). The CDR3 spans 15 residues. The V end was cut by 1 base, the J end by 8 bases, with 15 bases between. CDR1 SGHDT and CDR2 YYEEEE come from the germline V gene. The CDR3 loop reads CASSLIKTGEEKLFF. As DNA, the CDR3 is TGTGCCAGCAGCTTGATCAAGACAGGCGAAGAAAAACTGTTTTTT.

The chain couples TRBV20-1 to TRBJ1-2, with D possibly matching TRBD1 (5 bases). Germline lookup yields CDR1 DFQATT and CDR2 SNEGSKA (reference sequence). The CDR3 consists of 9 residues. The CDR3 is CTGGYGYTF. The DNA for the CDR3 is TGCACCGGGGGTTATGGCTACACCTTC.

Here the CDR3 reads CASSLGGQTFNTGELFF. CDR3 nucleotide sequence: TGTGCCAGCAGCTTGGGGGGACAGACTTTCAACACCGGGGAGCTGTTTTTT. The chain couples TRBV5-5 to TRBJ2-2; 7 positions match TRBD1. V gave up 0 bases and J gave up 2 bases; unmatched junction bases: 7. This CDR3 contains 17 residues. Germline V gene lookup returns CDR1 SGHKS and CDR2 YYEKEE (reference sequence).

This clone was found a few times. The CDR3 spells CASSQEVYGRGTDTQYF. CDR3 sequence (DNA): TGCGCCAGCAGCCAAGAGGTATACGGGAGGGGAACAGATACGCAGTATTTT. V is TRBV4-1 and J is TRBJ2-3, with TRBD2 matching over 8 bases. CDR1 is MGHRA, CDR2 YSYEKL, per germline. V trimming: 0 bases; J trimming: 3 bases; junction bases outside the gene matches: 8. The CDR3 is 17 residues long.

The chain is built from TRBV9 and TRBJ2-2; possible D gene TRBD1, 5 bases. V dropped 0 bases and J dropped 6 bases, with 18 bases sitting between them. CDR1 is SGDLS and CDR2 is YYNGEE in the germline V gene. CDR3 size: 17 residues. The CDR3 coding sequence is TGTGCCAGCAGCGTAGCAGGGTTCCGGTATGTCCCCGGGGAGCTGTTTTTT. Protein: CASSVAGFRYVPGELFF.

The chain combines TRBV27 with TRBJ2-1, with TRBD1 matching over 12 bases. The CDR3 is 15 residues long. Germline CDR1 reads MNHEY; CDR2 reads SMNVEV (reference sequence). Trimming removed 5 bases from V and 8 bases from J; junction bases left unmatched: 7. Written as DNA, the CDR3 is TGTGCCAGCAGTCTGGGGACAGGGGGCAATCATGAGCAGTTCTTC. It encodes CASSLGTGGNHEQFF.

Points on this clone: Other DNA sequences from this sample encode an identical CDR3 as well. The chain couples TRBV6-1 to TRBJ1-1, with D possibly TRBD1 on 5 matching bases. Trimming took 4 bases from V and 0 from J, leaving 6 bases between them. Germline CDR1 is MNHNS and CDR2 is SASEGT. The CDR3 is 13 residues long. CDR3 loop: CASSAQVNTEAFF. Written as DNA, the CDR3 is TGTGCCAGCAGTGCACAGGTGAACACTGAAGCTTTCTTT.

The chain uses TRBV4-1 and TRBJ2-4; 13 bases line up with TRBD2. Looked up from germline, CDR1 is MGHRA and CDR2 is YSYEKL. The CDR3 loop spans 22 amino acids. Trimming took 2 bases from V and 1 from J; bases not matched to a gene: 17. CDR3 DNA: TGCGCCAGCAGCCAACTCCGACTAGCGGGAGGTTGGATTTCCGGGGCCAAAAACATTCAGTACTTC. Protein: CASSQLRLAGGWISGAKNIQYF.

The chain carries TRBV7-8 and TRBJ1-2; D is unclear. With 1 base removed from V and 6 bases from J, the gap between germline ends came to 15 bases. From germline, CDR1 is SGHVS and CDR2 FQNEAQ. CDR3 length: 15 amino acids. CDR3 amino acids: CASSLVPSGVNGYTF. The CDR3 DNA reads as TGTGCCAGCAGCTTAGTTCCCTCCGGGGTAAATGGCTACACCTTC.

The gene calls are TRBV2 and TRBJ2-3; D is unresolved. CDR1 and CDR2 from the germline V gene are SNHLY and FYNNEI. This CDR3 is 15 amino acids long. V lost 4 bases and J 1 base, leaving 12 bases between the germline ends. The CDR3 region has the DNA TGTGCCAGCAGTGTACGTCTAGTCGGCACAGATACGCAGTATTTT. Amino acid sequence: CASSVRLVGTDTQYF. Full variable domain (missing parts from reference TRBV2 and TRBJ2-3): EPEVTQTPSHQVTQMGQEVILRCVPISNHLYFYWYRQILGQKVEFLVSFYNNEISEKSEIFDDQFSVERPDGSNFTLKIRSTKLEDSAMYFCASSVRLVGTDTQYFGPGTRLTVL.

This clone was detected a few times. The rearrangement joins TRBV5-6 to TRBJ1-2; 7 bases line up with TRBD1. V shed 6 bases, J shed 7 bases, and the junction held 12 bases outside the gene matches. The germline CDR1 and CDR2 sequences are SGHDT and YYEEEE. This CDR3 comprises 14 residues. CDR3 nucleotides: TGTGCCAGCACCTCTCGACAGGGCAATGCTGGCTACACCTTC. This codes for CASTSRQGNAGYTF.

V is TRBV13 and J is TRBJ2-2, with D perhaps matching TRBD2 (5 bases). Germline-derived CDR1 and CDR2 are PRHDT and FYEKMQ (reference sequence). V dropped 3 bases and J dropped 4 bases, with 12 bases sitting between them. CDR3 length: 15 residues. The CDR3 is CASSFGRVITGELFF. In nucleotides, the CDR3 is TGTGCCAGCAGCTTCGGGCGGGTGATCACCGGGGAGCTGTTTTTT.

The chain's CDR3 is CASSSLAGELGDTQYF. The CDR3 nucleotides are TGCGCCAGCAGCTCACTAGCGGGGGAACTCGGGGATACGCAGTATTTT. The J gene is TRBJ2-3, the V gene TRBV5-1; TRBD2 agrees at 11 bases. The CDR3 is 16 amino acids. Germline-derived CDR1 and CDR2 are SGHRS and YFSETQ. Germline trimming cut 3 bases from V and 6 bases from J; bases unmatched to any gene: 9. The whole variable domain, filled in from reference TRBV5-1 and TRBJ2-3, reads KAGVTQTPRYLIKTRGQQVTLSCSPISGHRSVSWYQQTPGQGLQFLFEYFSETQRNKGNFPGRFSGRQFSNSRSEMNVSTLELGDSALYLCASSSLAGELGDTQYFGPGTRLTVL.

The genes are TRBV5-1 and TRBJ2-3; 7 bases are a match to TRBD2. The V gene end was trimmed by 0 bases and the J gene end by 1 base; junction bases not matched to a gene: 5. There are 16 residues in the CDR3. Germline CDR1 reads SGHRS; CDR2 reads YFSETQ. The CDR3 DNA is TGCGCCAGCAGCTTGGGGACTAGTTGGGGCACAGATACGCAGTATTTT. This sequence encodes CASSLGTSWGTDTQYF. Based on the CDR3 plus reference TRBV5-1 and TRBJ2-3, the full variable domain is KAGVTQTPRYLIKTRGQQVTLSCSPISGHRSVSWYQQTPGQGLQFLFEYFSETQRNKGNFPGRFSGRQFSNSRSEMNVSTLELGDSALYLCASSLGTSWGTDTQYFGPGTRLTVL.

The chain is built from TRBV5-4 and TRBJ2-5; 8 bases align to TRBD1. Germline lookup yields CDR1 SGHNT and CDR2 YYREEE (reference sequence). After removal of 4 bases from V and 4 bases from J, the junction contained 6 bases not matched to a gene. CDR3 length equals 14 residues. The CDR3 DNA sequence: TGTGCCAGCAGCCGAGAACAGGGGGGAGAGACCCAGTACTTC. Translation gives CASSREQGGETQYF.

This clone has only a few counts. CDR3 sequence reads: CASSFDREVTGELFF. For the CDR3, the DNA is TGTGCCAGCAGCTTTGACAGGGAGGTCACCGGGGAGCTGTTTTTT. This chain links TRBV5-4 with TRBJ2-2; D possibly corresponds to TRBD1 (7 bases). V was pared by 2 bases and J by 4 bases, with 12 bases between. This CDR3 comprises 15 residues. Germline V gene sequence: CDR1 SGHNT, CDR2 YYREEE (reference sequence).

This clone was counted only a few times. V usage is TRBV7-8 and J usage is TRBJ2-5; no clear D gene. The last part of the DNA fits TRBJ2-7 better; the J call may be wrong. Per the germline V gene, CDR1 is SGHVS and CDR2 is FQNEAQ. The CDR3 sequence is 14 residues long. As DNA, the CDR3 is TGTGCCAGCTCCTACGGCGACCTGCTAAGCGAGCAGTACTTC. Translating it yields CASSYGDLLSEQYF.